The 25 T cell receptor beta chains reported below all come from one sample, sequenced in a study of radiation and T cells in renal cell carcinoma. Clones were read by immunoSEQ multiplex PCR, and TCRdb kept only the in-frame ones, dropping some. The table shows about 78,000 clones, with roughly nine tenths occurring only once. Time point meaning: blood 4 weeks post-SBRT, at nephrectomy. Treatment meaning: 15 Gy SBRT to primary tumor, nephrectomy 4 weeks later. The source was blood, collected from a patient whose treatment included radiotherapy and nephrectomy. The receptors here all came from a woman in her sixties or seventies with renal cell carcinoma.

The gene calls are TRBV19 and TRBJ2-7; TRBD1 aligns across 10 bases. The junction had 3 bases not matched to a gene; V was cut back by 7 bases and J by 3 bases. There are 13 residues in the CDR3. Germline CDR1 is LNHDA and CDR2 is SQIVND (reference sequence). The CDR3 spells CASTRTGGYEQYF. Written as DNA, the CDR3 is TGTGCCAGTACCCGGACAGGGGGCTACGAGCAGTACTTC.

The chain is built from TRBV15 and TRBJ2-6, with 8 bases matching TRBD2. Per germline, CDR1 LNHNV and CDR2 YYDKDF (reference sequence). This CDR3 is 18 amino acids long. The trim removed 3 bases at V and 1 base at J, leaving 8 bases unmatched. CDR3 nucleotide sequence: TGTGCCACCAGCAGGTTAGCGGGGCTCCCGTCTGGGGCCAACGTCCTGACTTTC. Translating gives CATSRLAGLPSGANVLTF.

J is TRBJ2-2 and V is TRBV4-3, with D possibly TRBD2 on 6 matching bases. Trimming left V 0 bases short and J 5 bases short, with 13 bases between. This CDR3 is 16 amino acids long. Germline CDR1 LGHNA, CDR2 YSLEER. The CDR3 spells CASSQEWVRGTGELFF. CDR3 bases: TGCGCCAGCAGCCAAGAGTGGGTTCGGGGGACCGGGGAGCTGTTTTTT.

The chain uses TRBV5-5 and TRBJ2-5; D gene ambiguous. The CDR3 sequence is 11 residues long. Germline V gene data show CDR1 as SGHKS and CDR2 as YYEKEE (reference sequence). The germline V and J ends were trimmed by 4 bases and 5 bases, with 6 bases remaining between them. CDR3 coding DNA: TGTGCCAGCAGCCAAGGGGAGACCCAGTACTTC. This translates into CASSQGETQYF.

The V and J genes are TRBV6-6 and TRBJ1-1, with 8 bases matching TRBD1. Germline lookup yields CDR1 MNHNY and CDR2 SVGAGI (reference sequence). Unmatched junction bases numbered 12, after V lost 6 bases and J lost 9 bases. This CDR3 is 14 amino acids long. CDR3 loop: CASSSDRGRGKAFF. Written as DNA, the CDR3 is TGTGCCAGCAGCAGCGACAGGGGTAGGGGGAAAGCTTTCTTT.

The V call is TRBV5-8, the J call TRBJ2-3; 7 bases agree with TRBD1. Germline CDR1 SGHTS, CDR2 YDEGEE. With 0 bases clipped from V and 5 bases from J, the junction kept 6 bases outside the gene matches. This CDR3 region has 15 residues. The CDR3 is CASSLGQGAIDTQYF. CDR3 coding DNA: TGTGCCAGCAGCTTGGGACAGGGAGCCATAGATACGCAGTATTTT.

The rearrangement links TRBV10-2 to TRBJ1-6; 7 bases are a match to TRBD1. This CDR3 has 15 amino acids. Germline trimming cut 2 bases from V and 3 bases from J; bases unmatched to any gene: 1. Germline assignment: CDR1 WSHSY and CDR2 SAAADI. This CDR3 reads CASSEGQVYNSPLHF. The CDR3, as DNA: TGCGCCAGCAGTGAGGGACAGGTCTATAATTCACCCCTCCACTTT.

This clone has a handful of counts. The CDR3 is CASSPGRHTSSGNTIYF. The CDR3 DNA sequence: TGTGCCAGTAGTCCGGGTAGACACACGAGCTCTGGAAACACCATATATTTT. V is TRBV19 and J is TRBJ1-3; D unresolved. Looked up from germline, CDR1 is LNHDA and CDR2 is SQIVND (reference sequence). This CDR3 has 17 residues. The V and J ends lost 5 bases and 0 bases respectively, with 17 bases between them.

This chain joins TRBV27 and TRBJ1-1; D may be TRBD1 (5 bases). Trimming removed 0 bases from V and 5 bases from J, with 13 bases in between. The V gene's germline CDR1 is MNHEY and CDR2 SMNVEV (reference sequence). The CDR3 contains 15 residues. CDR3 amino acids: CASSLSAEAGTEAFF. In DNA form, the CDR3 reads TGTGCCAGCAGTTTATCGGCCGAGGCAGGGACTGAAGCTTTCTTT.

The sample holds a few counts of this clone. V gene TRBV29-1 combines with J gene TRBJ1-1; no clear D. Trimming cost V 5 bases and J 1 base, with 5 bases left between them. CDR1 is SQVTM, CDR2 ANQGSEA, per germline. CDR3 length: 11 amino acids. In DNA, the CDR3 is TGCAGCGTTTTTCGGAACACTGAAGCTTTCTTT. Protein: CSVFRNTEAFF. The complete variable domain, with remaining parts taken from reference TRBV29-1 and TRBJ1-1, reads SAVISQKPSRDICQRGTSLTIQCQVDSQVTMMFWYRQQPGQSLTLIATANQGSEATYESGFVIDKFPISRPNLTFSTLTVSNMSPEDSSIYLCSVFRNTEAFFGQGTRLTVV.

This chain joins TRBV9 and TRBJ2-7; 8 bases are a match to TRBD2. J lost 5 bases, V lost 4 bases, and 11 bases had no gene match. The CDR3 runs to 15 residues. CDR1 is SGDLS, CDR2 YYNGEE, per germline. The CDR3 spells CASSPRAGAGHEQYF. The CDR3 DNA reads TGTGCCAGCAGCCCGAGAGCGGGGGCAGGGCACGAGCAGTACTTC. Variable domain in full (rest from reference TRBV9 and TRBJ2-7): DSGVTQTPKHLITATGQRVTLRCSPRSGDLSVYWYQQSLDQGLQFLIQYYNGEERAKGNILERFSAQQFPDLHSELNLSSLELGDSALYFCASSPRAGAGHEQYFGPGTRLTVT.

The DNA of the CDR3 is TGTGCCAGCAGTTTAGCACGACTCGGGGCCTACGAGCAGTACTTC. Its translation: CASSLARLGAYEQYF. The chain carries TRBV27 and TRBJ2-7; perhaps TRBD2 as D (5 bases). In germline, CDR1 is MNHEY, CDR2 SMNVEV (reference sequence). The length of the CDR3 is 15 residues. The V gene lost 2 bases and the J gene lost 2 bases, with 13 bases spanning the gap.

The chain carries TRBV5-1 and TRBJ2-2, with 8 bases fitting TRBD1. V gave up 0 bases and J gave up 2 bases; unmatched junction bases: 3. Per germline, CDR1 SGHRS and CDR2 YFSETQ. The CDR3 contains 16 residues. DNA for the CDR3: TGCGCCAGCAGCTTGGCCAGGGGGCTCAACACCGGGGAGCTGTTTTTT. Residues: CASSLARGLNTGELFF. Filled out from reference TRBV5-1 and TRBJ2-2, the complete variable domain reads KAGVTQTPRYLIKTRGQQVTLSCSPISGHRSVSWYQQTPGQGLQFLFEYFSETQRNKGNFPGRFSGRQFSNSRSEMNVSTLELGDSALYLCASSLARGLNTGELFFGEGSRLTVL.

The chain combines TRBV15 with TRBJ1-6; D gene unclear. The CDR3 is 18 amino acids. V lost 0 bases to trimming and J lost 7 bases, with 19 bases between them. CDR1 and CDR2 (germline): LNHNV, YYDKDF (reference sequence). The CDR3: CATSRDLGLLRGNSPLHF. CDR3 bases: TGTGCCACCAGCAGAGATTTAGGGCTTCTCCGCGGAAATTCACCCCTCCACTTT.

This clone has a single count. The rearrangement links TRBV2 to TRBJ1-1, with TRBD1 matching over 10 bases. From germline, CDR1 is SNHLY and CDR2 FYNNEI. CDR3 size: 15 residues. The V gene end was trimmed by 5 bases and the J gene end by 3 bases; junction bases not matched to a gene: 6. The CDR3 sequence is CASSLRTGGHTEAFF. The CDR3 DNA reads TGTGCCAGCAGTCTTAGGACAGGGGGTCACACTGAAGCTTTCTTT. Complete variable domain (other parts from reference TRBV2 and TRBJ1-1): EPEVTQTPSHQVTQMGQEVILRCVPISNHLYFYWYRQILGQKVEFLVSFYNNEISEKSEIFDDQFSVERPDGSNFTLKIRSTKLEDSAMYFCASSLRTGGHTEAFFGQGTRLTVV.

This chain connects TRBV5-4 to TRBJ1-2; no firm D call. The CDR3 contains 14 residues. V was cut by 6 bases and J by 6 bases, with 18 bases left in between. Germline CDR1 reads SGHNT; CDR2 reads YYREEE (reference sequence). CDR3 protein: CASKIQTTPHGYTF. DNA for the CDR3: TGTGCCAGCAAAATTCAAACTACACCCCATGGCTACACCTTC.

This sequence joins TRBV12-5 and TRBJ2-1; D possibly uses TRBD1 or TRBD2 (5 bases each). This CDR3 is 14 amino acids long. Germline V CDR1 and CDR2: LGHNT, FRNRAP. The V end was cut by 6 bases, the J end by 1 base, with 10 bases between. The CDR3 DNA follows: TGTGCTAGTGGGGGGGACGGTTCCTACAATGAGCAGTTCTTC. This gives the protein CASGGDGSYNEQFF.

The chain has TRBV14 and TRBJ2-7, with TRBD1 as a possible D gene (5 bases). The CDR3 sequence is 15 residues long. With 1 base removed from V and 0 bases from J, the gap between germline ends came to 10 bases. Germline assignment: CDR1 SGHDN and CDR2 FVKESK. The CDR3 here is CASSQGTKSSYEQYF. CDR3 coding DNA: TGTGCCAGCAGCCAAGGGACAAAGAGCTCCTACGAGCAGTACTTC.

This chain uses TRBV9 with TRBJ1-5; 7 nucleotides line up with TRBD1. The germline V gene has CDR1 SGDLS and CDR2 YYNGEE. V lost 1 base to trimming and J lost 5 bases; unmatched junction nucleotides: 12. This CDR3 contains 17 residues. The CDR3 here is CASSVIDRVRRDQPQHF. CDR3 coding DNA: TGTGCCAGCAGCGTAATCGACAGGGTGAGGCGCGATCAGCCCCAGCATTTT.

The chain has TRBV2 and TRBJ2-2; D is undetermined. V was clipped by 6 bases and J by 6 bases, with 11 bases between them. This CDR3 is 13 amino acids long. Looked up from germline, CDR1 is SNHLY and CDR2 is FYNNEI. The CDR3 bases are TGTGCCAGCAGCCAAAGCGAGCCCGGGGAGCTGTTTTTT. Amino acids: CASSQSEPGELFF. Variable domain in full (rest from reference TRBV2 and TRBJ2-2): EPEVTQTPSHQVTQMGQEVILRCVPISNHLYFYWYRQILGQKVEFLVSFYNNEISEKSEIFDDQFSVERPDGSNFTLKIRSTKLEDSAMYFCASSQSEPGELFFGEGSRLTVL.

The rearrangement joins TRBV5-4 to TRBJ2-7, with D unclear. Germline assignment: CDR1 SGHNT and CDR2 YYREEE (reference sequence). The CDR3 runs to 13 residues. V shed 0 bases and J shed 1 base, with 5 bases lying between them. The CDR3 region has the DNA TGTGCCAGCAGCTTGGGGGCATCCTACGAGCAGTACTTC. Translating gives CASSLGASYEQYF.

This chain joins TRBV6-5 and TRBJ2-2; TRBD2 matches at 7 bases. CDR1 MNHEY and CDR2 SVGAGI come from the germline V gene. CDR3 length: 14 residues. The CDR3 DNA sequence: TGTGCTAGCCGCGGGGGAACGAACACCGGGGAGCTGTTTTTT. Amino acid sequence: CASRGGTNTGELFF.

The rearrangement uses TRBV5-8 and TRBJ2-5; possible D gene TRBD1, 5 bases. From germline, CDR1 is SGHTS and CDR2 YDEGEE. The length of the CDR3 is 14 residues. Trimming pared 5 bases from V and 5 bases from J, leaving 16 bases between. In DNA form, the CDR3 reads TGTGCCAGCAGTACTGGTGTAGGGGTGGAGACCCAGTACTTC. Protein: CASSTGVGVETQYF.

The rearrangement joins TRBV5-4 to TRBJ1-5, with a weak D call TRBD1 (5 bases). The CDR3 totals 15 residues. V lost 2 bases and J lost 5, with 14 bases in between. Germline V lookup: CDR1 SGHNT, CDR2 YYREEE (reference sequence). For the CDR3, the DNA is TGTGCCAGCAGCTTCCAAGGGGTAGCTGATCAGCCCCAGCATTTT. Translation: CASSFQGVADQPQHF.

This clone was found a few times. This sequence joins TRBV30 and TRBJ1-1, with no clear D. V was shortened by 0 bases and J by 10 bases, with 18 bases between the two germline ends. CDR1 and CDR2 from the germline V gene are GTSNPN and SVGIG (reference sequence). The CDR3 has 14 residues. Here the CDR3 DNA reads TGTGCCTGGAGTGTAAGCCGGGAAGGAGTTTTAGCTTTCTTT. Protein sequence: CAWSVSREGVLAFF.